The source of this TCR beta chain is a study of Ad26.COV2.S vaccination and SARS-CoV-2 variants (dated by TCRdb to the early 2020s). Broadly, across the study: Donors in the vaccine arm were drawn from COV1001, a phase I-IIa trial of Ad26.COV2.S in healthy adults that was multicentre, randomized, double-blind and placebo-controlled. TCRbeta repertoire sequencing was used to assess the specificity and breadth of SARS-CoV-2-reactive T cell receptors after Ad26.COV2.S vaccination. Ad26.COV2.S was administered intramuscularly at a dose of 5x10^10 or 1x10^11 viral particles, either as one shot or as two shots given 56 days apart. Investigators did not know the trial group allocation while performing experiments and assessing outcomes. The TCR-sequenced set comprised approximately 32 samples: some 20 Ad26.COV2.S vaccine recipients, 5 placebo recipients and 8 SARS-CoV-2 convalescent individuals. Trial participants were randomized into five groups of five, in which low-dose or high-dose Ad26.COV2.S was given once or twice, or placebo was given on both occasions. Findings and caveats that apply to the study as a whole: The study lacked the statistical power to compare responses across vaccine doses or regimens. The authors noted that total T cell responses may have been underestimated by the TCR breadth and depth analyses. After vaccination, substantial breadth of spike-specific CD8+ and CD4+ T cell responses was reported. Spike-specific TCR breadth was higher in Ad26.COV2.S recipients than in placebo recipients (P = 0.0014). Vaccine and placebo recipients had similar non-spike TCR breadth, a finding consistent with the vaccine containing only spike.

This clone has a single count. The antigen it binds to is not known. No much larger clone exists at a distance of one base, and base qualities are not known. This specimen's treatment or condition label, per the study, means: roughly 18 received Ad26.COV2.S at low or high dose, single or two shots; about 5 received placebo; per-sample allocation not given. Repertoires of vaccine and placebo recipients were sequenced from samples collected on day 63 after the first injection. Between 29 July and 7 August 2020, Cohort 1b enrolled fewer than 30 adults aged 18-55 years at one site in Boston, USA. Ad26.COV2.S consisted of a replication-incompetent adenovirus type 26 vector by which a prefusion-stabilized SARS-CoV-2 spike protein from the original Wuhan strain was expressed. TCRbeta CDR3 regions were sequenced with the immunoSEQ Assay. After extraction, genomic DNA underwent amplification by bias-controlled multiplex PCR, followed by high-throughput sequencing. As for how the authors treated the data: To quantify the absolute abundance of each unique TCRbeta CDR3 region, sequences were collapsed and filtered. Usable DNA was measured by amplifying reference genes present in all nucleated cells, and TCRbeta template counts were normalized to that usable DNA to estimate T cell fraction. Repertoire TCRs were annotated as SARS-CoV-2-specific by exact matching of V gene, CDR3 amino acid sequence and J gene to a known reactive TCR set. MIRA supplied the reference SARS-CoV-2 TCR set, which was filtered for enrichment in COVID-19-positive ImmuneCODE repertoires so that public or cross-reactive TCRs were removed. Using the MIRA antigens, annotated TCRs were further analysed by specific ORF or by position within an ORF. Breadth was defined as annotated unique rearrangements over total unique productive rearrangements; depth was the summed frequency of those rearrangements. Two-sided Wilcoxon rank-sum tests were applied when comparing TCR breadth between groups. The table was pulled from immuneACCESS by TCRdb, which kept in-frame rearrangements only. Such tables lose some clones; where checked, under half of the loss comes from unresolved V genes, and the rest has no known cause. V, J and clone size reflect that table, while D and trimming were determined from the DNA. The sample profile shows 510,000 or so clones; around 88% of them were found once. 9.5% to 15% of the sample is taken by the ten largest.

At the junction V is shortened by 3 bases and J by 9 bases, with 14 bases in between. Including the terminal cysteine and phenylalanine, the CDR3 comprises 13 residues. Solely the CDR3 DNA is kept, with 39 bases framed from the first base. The germline V gene (reference sequence) yields LNHDA for CDR1 and SQIVND for CDR2. This receptor was taken from a person between 18 and 60 years old who received the Ad26.COV2.S COVID-19 vaccine or a placebo. The source material was peripheral blood, sampled in a trial of Ad26.COV2.S vaccine versus placebo. The V and J segments used are TRBV19 and TRBJ1-1, with a weak D call of TRBD1 (5 bases match). The DNA is as follows: TGTGCCAGTAGTATGCGGTCGGGGCTCCAAGCTTTCTTT. This sequence encodes CASSMRSGLQAFF.